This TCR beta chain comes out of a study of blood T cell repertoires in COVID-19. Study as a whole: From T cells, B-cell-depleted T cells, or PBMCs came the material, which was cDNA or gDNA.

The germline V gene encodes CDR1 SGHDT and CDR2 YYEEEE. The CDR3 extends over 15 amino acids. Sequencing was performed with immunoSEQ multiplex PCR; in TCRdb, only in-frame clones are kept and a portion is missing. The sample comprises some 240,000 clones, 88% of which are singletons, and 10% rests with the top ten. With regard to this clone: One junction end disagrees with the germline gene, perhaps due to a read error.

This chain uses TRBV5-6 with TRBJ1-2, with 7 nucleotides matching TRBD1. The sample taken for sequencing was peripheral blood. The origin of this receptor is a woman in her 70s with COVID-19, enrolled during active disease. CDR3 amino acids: CASSPRDRGNHGYTF. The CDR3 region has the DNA TGTGCCAGCAGCCCCCGGGACAGAGGTAACCATGGCTACACCTTC.